This TCR beta chain was retrieved from a study of cytomegalovirus exposure and HLA in healthy donors. Findings and limits, study-wide: Associated with cytomegalovirus, according to the listing, were fewer than 200 TCR beta chains. CMV antigen specificity of a few CMV-associated chains was confirmed in vitro.

Method: immunoSEQ multiplex PCR; TCRdb's copy keeps in-frame clones and lacks some. The repertoire has 220,000 or so clones, around four fifths of them found once; the top ten carry more than 13%. Note on this clone: Its specificity is not known.

Trimming removed 3 bases from V and 0 bases from J; junction bases left unmatched: 1. Germline V gene data show CDR1 as MNHEY and CDR2 as SMNVEV (reference sequence). This CDR3 contains 15 residues. V gene TRBV27 combines with J gene TRBJ2-1; 8 nucleotides line up with TRBD2. Material: PBMCs. This TCR was sampled from a woman aged 25 to 39 in good health and CMV-seropositive. The CDR3 nucleotides read TGTGCCAGCAGTTTTGCGGGAGGCTCCTACAATGAGCAGTTCTTC. This encodes CASSFAGGSYNEQFF.